Included here is one T cell receptor (beta chain) sequence, with context. This clone has more than one count but fewer than ten. Its antigen has not been determined. Base qualities are not at hand, and no much larger clone is one base apart. The immunoSEQ Assay, a bias-controlled multiplex PCR, was used to amplify TCRbeta CDR3 regions from genomic DNA. As for how the authors treated the data: The number of nucleated cells in each sample was estimated from the amplification of reference gene primers within the assay. To quantify the absolute abundance of each unique TCRbeta CDR3 rearrangement, sequence reads were collapsed and filtered. For each sample, productive Simpson clonality was calculated by taking the square root of Simpson's diversity index across productive rearrangements. In its TCRdb copy, this immuneACCESS table keeps in-frame sequences only and misses some clones. Where compared with another copy, unresolved V genes explain less than half of these, and the others have no known cause. From that table come the V and J calls and clone size; the DNA was used to work out D and trimming. The sample table holds about 250,000 clones, of which about nine tenths were seen once. The top ten clonotypes cover under 8% of the sample.

Trimming at the junction amounts to 2 bases on V and 6 bases on J, and the germline ends lie 7 bases apart. CDR1 and CDR2 were assigned from the germline V gene (reference sequence) as LGHDT and YNNKEL. The cysteine opens and the phenylalanine closes a CDR3 of 12 amino acids. Just the 36-base CDR3 DNA is kept, in frame starting at base 1. The entry originates in a study of blood T cell repertoires in COVID-19 (dated by TCRdb to 2018 to 2021). Regarding the study in general: The collaborator samples originated in the United States, Italy and Spain and spanned the acute and convalescent phases of COVID-19. The material from the prospective study consisted of cDNA or gDNA derived from T cells, B-cell-depleted T cells, or PBMCs. Deeply sampled blood TCRbeta repertoires from subjects exposed to, actively infected with, or recovered from COVID-19 were included in the dataset. A freely available public database, intended as a resource for researchers studying the immune response to SARS-CoV-2, is where the repertoires were released. The samples were drawn from the first 160 participants of the ongoing ImmuneRACE study and from 950 to 1,500 subjects provided by 6 global collaborators. Nearly every sample came with metadata listing a de-identified subject ID, COVID-19 status, age in years and sex. Where available, HLA class I and class II types were taken from metadata supplied by the sample provider and were not determined by assay-based typing. Results and caveats for the whole study, not just this receptor: The quantity of clinical and demographic metadata differed by source and by participant and was supplied without curation.

One collaborating source in Seattle enrolled patients during active infection and followed them longitudinally through the course of disease. Collaborating institutions collected whole blood in K2EDTA tubes following their own protocols. For TCRbeta analysis, collaborator samples were shipped as frozen whole blood, as isolated PBMCs, or as DNA extracted from either sample type. Rearrangement joined TRBV3-1 (or the pseudogene TRBV3-2) to TRBJ1-1, with no reliable assignment of the D segment. The specimen was peripheral blood. This TCR was sampled from a woman in her 30s with COVID-19, enrolled during active disease. At the DNA level, the sequence is TGTGCCAGCAGCCAACAGGAGGCTGAAGCTTTCTTT. Its translation is CASSQQEAEAFF.